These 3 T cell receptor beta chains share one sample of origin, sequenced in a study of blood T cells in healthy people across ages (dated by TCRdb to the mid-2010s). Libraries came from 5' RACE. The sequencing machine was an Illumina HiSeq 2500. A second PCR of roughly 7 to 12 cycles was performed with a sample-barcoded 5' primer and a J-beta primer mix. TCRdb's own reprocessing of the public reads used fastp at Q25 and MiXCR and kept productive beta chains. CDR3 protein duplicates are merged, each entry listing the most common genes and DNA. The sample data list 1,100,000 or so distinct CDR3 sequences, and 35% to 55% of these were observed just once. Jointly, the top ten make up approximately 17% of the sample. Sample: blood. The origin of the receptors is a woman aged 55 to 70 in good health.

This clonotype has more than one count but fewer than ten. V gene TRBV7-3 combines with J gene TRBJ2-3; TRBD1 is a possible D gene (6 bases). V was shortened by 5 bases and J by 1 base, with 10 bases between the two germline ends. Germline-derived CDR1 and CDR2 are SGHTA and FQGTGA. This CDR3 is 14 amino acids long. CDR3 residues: CASSAAGGTDTQYF. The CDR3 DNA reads TGTGCCAGCAGCGCGGCAGGGGGCACAGATACGCAGTATTTT.

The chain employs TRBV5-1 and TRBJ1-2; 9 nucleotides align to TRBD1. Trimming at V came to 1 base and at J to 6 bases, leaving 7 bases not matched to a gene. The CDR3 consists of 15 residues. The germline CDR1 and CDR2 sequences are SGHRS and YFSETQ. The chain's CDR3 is CASSLRGDRGNGYTF. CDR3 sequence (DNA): TGCGCCAGCAGCTTGCGTGGAGACAGGGGGAATGGCTACACCTTC.

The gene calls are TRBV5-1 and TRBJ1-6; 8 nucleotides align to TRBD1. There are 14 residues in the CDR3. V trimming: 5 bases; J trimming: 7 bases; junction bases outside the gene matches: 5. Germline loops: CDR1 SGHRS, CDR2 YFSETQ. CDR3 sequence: CASRKDRVNSPLHF. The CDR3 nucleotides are TGCGCCAGCAGAAAGGACAGGGTGAATTCACCCCTCCACTTT.